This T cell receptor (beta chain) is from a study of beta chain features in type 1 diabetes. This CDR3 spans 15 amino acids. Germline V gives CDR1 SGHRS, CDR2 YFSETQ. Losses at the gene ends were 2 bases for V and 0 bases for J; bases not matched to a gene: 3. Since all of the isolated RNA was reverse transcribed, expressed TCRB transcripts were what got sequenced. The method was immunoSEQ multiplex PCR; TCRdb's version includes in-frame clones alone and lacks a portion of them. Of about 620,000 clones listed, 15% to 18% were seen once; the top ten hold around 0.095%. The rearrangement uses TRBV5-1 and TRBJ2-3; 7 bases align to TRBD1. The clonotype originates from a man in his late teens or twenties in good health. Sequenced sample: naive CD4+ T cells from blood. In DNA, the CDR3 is TGCGCCAGCAGCTTCGGGACAGAGAGCACAGATACGCAGTATTTT. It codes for CASSFGTESTDTQYF. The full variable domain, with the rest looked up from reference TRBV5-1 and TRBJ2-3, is KAGVTQTPRYLIKTRGQQVTLSCSPISGHRSVSWYQQTPGQGLQFLFEYFSETQRNKGNFPGRFSGRQFSNSRSEMNVSTLELGDSALYLCASSFGTESTDTQYFGPGTRLTVL.